The rows below give T cell receptor beta chains drawn from one sample of a study of T cells in Graves' hyperthyroidism and ophthalmopathy. TCRdb independently ran MiXCR on the multiplex PCR reads; one entry per CDR3 protein. The sample lists more than 300,000 distinct CDR3 sequences; less than 20% were seen once. Sequences were obtained from blood. These receptors were obtained from a man aged 18 to 29 with Graves' ophthalmopathy. Both conserved end residues are part of each CDR3. D genes are given only for firm matches. Some rows have no size entry. The others give once, few or many, or a class for an expanded clone.

V	size	J	D	CDR3	DNA
TRBV6-1	many	TRBJ2-7	NA	CASSYGGSDYEQYF	TGTGCCAGCAGTTATGGGGGGTCCGACTACGAGCAGTACTTC
TRBV4-1	many	TRBJ2-7	TRBD1	CASRRTGQDEQYF	TGCGCCAGCAGGCGGACAGGGCAAGACGAGCAGTACTTC
TRBV3-1	many	TRBJ1-2	NA	CASSQGHYGYTF	TGTGCCAGCAGCCAGGGTCACTATGGCTACACCTTC
TRBV5-1	many	TRBJ1-5	NA	CASSLGSGGAGNQPQHF	TGCGCCAGCAGCTTGGGGTCGGGGGGGGCTGGGAATCAGCCCCAGCATTTT
TRBV4-1	few	TRBJ1-1	NA	CASSHSRASRDTEAFF	TGCGCCAGCAGCCATTCTAGGGCCTCGCGGGACACTGAAGCTTTCTTT
TRBV6-6	many	TRBJ1-1	NA	CASSYSTGRPYEAFF	TGTGCCAGCAGTTACTCGACTGGCCGGCCCTATGAAGCTTTCTTT
TRBV6-6	many	TRBJ2-7	NA	CASSYRGGGVYEQYF	TGTGCCAGCAGTTACAGGGGTGGGGGAGTATACGAGCAGTACTTC
TRBV18	NA	TRBJ1-5	NA	CASSPGEGGGNQPQHF	TGTGCCAGCTCACCGGGTGAGGGGGGAGGCAATCAGCCCCAGCATTTT
TRBV2	NA	TRBJ1-3	NA	CASFQGPGNTIYF	TGTGCCTCCTTCCAGGGGCCTGGAAACACCATATATTTT
TRBV3-1	many	TRBJ1-6	NA	CASSQAGVGSPLHF	TGTGCCAGCAGCCAAGCGGGGGTTGGTTCACCCCTCCACTTT
TRBV18	many	TRBJ2-1	TRBD1	CASSPREGGAYNEQFF	TGTGCCAGCTCACCAAGAGAAGGGGGCGCCTACAATGAGCAGTTCTTC
TRBV3-1	many	TRBJ1-6	NA	CASSPPEGGPAPLHF	TGTGCCAGCAGCCCTCCAGAGGGGGGCCCGGCACCCCTCCACTTT
TRBV27	many	TRBJ1-2	NA	CASSFLFPNDYGYTF	TGTGCCAGCAGTTTTCTCTTCCCCAACGACTATGGCTACACCTTC
TRBV6-1	many	TRBJ2-3	TRBD2	CASSSPGGTSGGDTQYF	TGTGCCAGCAGTAGTCCTGGGGGGACTAGCGGGGGTGATACGCAGTATTTT
TRBV29-1	many	TRBJ1-1	NA	CSGGGGGTEAFF	TGCAGCGGGGGGGGAGGGGGAACTGAAGCTTTCTTT
TRBV9	many	TRBJ2-3	TRBD2	CASSVLTSGDTQYF	TGTGCCAGCAGCGTCCTGACTAGCGGGGATACGCAGTATTTT
TRBV7-3	NA	TRBJ2-5	NA	CASSDAGRPQETQYF	TGTGCCAGCAGCGACGCCGGCCGCCCCCAAGAGACCCAGTACTTC
TRBV20-1	NA	TRBJ2-2	TRBD2	CSIWGAGDNTGELFF	TGCAGCATCTGGGGAGCGGGAGATAACACCGGGGAGCTGTTTTTT
TRBV7-2	many	TRBJ1-1	TRBD1	CASSKGATEAFF	TGTGCCAGCAGCAAGGGGGCGACTGAAGCTTTCTTT
TRBV9	few	TRBJ2-6	NA	CASSPQGIGANVLTF	TGTGCCAGCAGCCCTCAGGGTATTGGGGCCAACGTCCTGACTTTC
TRBV6-1	few	TRBJ2-7	TRBD2	CASSESMAGGTYEQYF	TGTGCCAGCAGTGAAAGTATGGCGGGGGGAACCTACGAGCAGTACTTC
TRBV29-1	NA	TRBJ2-1	TRBD1	CSVDDQGDRAYNEQFF	TGCAGCGTTGACGACCAAGGGGACAGGGCCTACAATGAGCAGTTCTTC
TRBV28	NA	TRBJ2-1	TRBD1	CASRATGSRGFF	TGTGCCAGCAGGGCGACAGGGTCTCGGGGGTTCTTC
TRBV12-3/TRBV12-4	many	TRBJ1-1	NA	CASRKLQGLYTEAFF	TGTGCCAGCAGGAAACTACAGGGACTTTACACTGAAGCTTTCTTT
TRBV12-3/TRBV12-4	many	TRBJ1-5	NA	CASSLVGGDQPQHF	TGTGCCAGCAGTTTAGTAGGGGGGGATCAGCCCCAGCATTTT
TRBV6-1	few	TRBJ2-3	NA	CASSTVGGTDTQYF	TGTGCCAGCAGTACGGTAGGGGGGACAGATACGCAGTATTTT
TRBV3-1	many	TRBJ2-3	NA	CASSQEGYTDTQYF	TGTGCCAGCAGCCAAGAAGGATACACAGATACGCAGTATTTT
TRBV10-3	many	TRBJ1-6	TRBD1	CAISHPSGTANSPLHF	TGTGCCATCAGTCACCCTTCGGGGACAGCTAATTCACCCCTCCACTTT
TRBV10-3	few	TRBJ1-1	NA	CAMADANTEAFF	TGTGCCATGGCCGACGCGAACACTGAAGCTTTCTTT
TRBV20-1	many	TRBJ2-1	NA	CSARDLGRVNEQFF	TGCAGTGCTAGAGATCTGGGCAGGGTCAATGAGCAGTTCTTC
TRBV7-9	many	TRBJ1-6	TRBD1	CASSLTGQGNSPLHF	TGTGCCAGCAGCTTAACAGGACAGGGAAATTCACCCCTCCACTTT
TRBV7-8	many	TRBJ1-1	NA	CASSRRVGNTEAFF	TGTGCCAGCAGCCGGCGGGTCGGGAACACTGAAGCTTTCTTT
TRBV3-1	many	TRBJ1-1	TRBD1	CASSPRTGSSAEAFF	TGTGCCAGCAGCCCCAGGACAGGGAGTAGTGCTGAAGCTTTCTTT